Below, 29 T cell receptor beta chains from the same sample are listed, as sequenced in a study of molecular identifiers for immune sequencing clone quantification. TCRdb re-called the PCR reads with MiXCR, one entry per CDR3 protein. Of about 640,000 distinct CDR3 sequences listed, less than 20% are singletons. The sequencing sample was made of naive CD8+ T cells from blood, with Jurkat cell RNA spiked in. The subset denotes: FACS-sorted CD8+CD4-CCR7+CD45RA+ naive T cells. The source of these receptors is a human donor in good health. Some libraries in this study had Jurkat cell RNA spiked in.

Concerning this clonotype: A much larger clone differs by one base, so this may be a read error. The J gene is TRBJ2-1, the V gene TRBV5-3; possible D gene TRBD2, 6 bases. TRBV5-3 is sorted into the ORF group, with uncertain function. The CDR3 covers 17 residues. CDR3 DNA: TGTGCCAGCAGCTTGGATAGGACTACGGGGCTCTACAATGAGCTGTTCTTC. As protein: CASSLDRTTGLYNELFF.

Remarks on this clonotype: Being one base from a much bigger clone, this may be a read error. The chain is built from TRBV6-5 and TRBJ1-1, with a tentative D call TRBD1 (5 bases). The CDR3 loop spans 17 amino acids. From germline, CDR1 is MNHEY and CDR2 SVGAGI. V shed 2 bases and J shed 0 bases, with 16 bases lying between them. CDR3 in amino acids: CASSYHPGSGMNTEAFF. The CDR3 DNA is TGTGCCAGCAGTTACCACCCCGGGTCAGGGATGAACACTGAAGCTTTCTTT.

There are a few counts of this clonotype. The V and J genes are TRBV4-2 and TRBJ2-7, with 12 nucleotides matching TRBD2. From germline, CDR1 is LGHNA and CDR2 YNFKEQ. The CDR3 sequence is 16 residues long. V lost 2 bases, J lost 4 bases, and 6 bases stayed unmatched. The CDR3 spells CASSQPEGLAGYEQYF. In nucleotides, the CDR3 is TGTGCCAGCAGCCAACCGGAGGGACTAGCGGGTTACGAGCAGTACTTC.

This clonotype was seen many times. The rearrangement uses TRBV2 and TRBJ1-4; D possibly corresponds to TRBD1 (5 bases). V lost 7 bases to trimming and J lost 7 bases, with 19 bases between them. The V gene's germline CDR1 is SNHLY and CDR2 FYNNEI. The CDR3 extends over 15 amino acids. DNA of the CDR3: TGTGCCAGCATTCGGGACGGTCTGCACAGTGAAAAACTGTTTTTT. Protein: CASIRDGLHSEKLFF.

On this clonotype itself: A read error may explain this, as a much larger clone is one base away. The CDR3 nucleotides read TGTGCCAGTAGTTCCCCGGGACTAGACACCTACGAGCAGTACTTC. It translates to CASSSPGLDTYEQYF. This sequence joins TRBV19 and TRBJ2-7; 8 nucleotides agree with TRBD2. The CDR3 is 15 residues long. CDR1 is LNHDA and CDR2 is SQIVND in the germline V gene (reference sequence). V was clipped by 5 bases and J by 2 bases; unmatched bases: 8.

The chain combines TRBV5-4 with TRBJ1-1, with unresolved D. CDR3 length: 13 residues. The V and J ends lost 4 bases and 8 bases respectively, with 15 bases between them. Germline V gives CDR1 SGHNT, CDR2 YYREEE (reference sequence). DNA for the CDR3: TGTGCCAGCAGCCAAACCCGGGCCGGGGAAGCTTTCTTT. Translation: CASSQTRAGEAFF.

This clonotype has ten or more counts. This chain connects TRBV30 to TRBJ2-3; D is ambiguous. The germline V and J ends were trimmed by 4 bases and 6 bases, with 17 bases remaining between them. Germline V gene sequence: CDR1 GTSNPN, CDR2 SVGIG (reference sequence). The CDR3 has 14 residues. The CDR3 bases are TGTGCCTGGACCGGACCCCTCACCGGGGATACGCAGTATTTT. Encoded protein: CAWTGPLTGDTQYF.

This clonotype was counted a few times. This chain links TRBV24-1 with TRBJ2-2; the D is unclear. CDR1 and CDR2 from the germline V gene are KGHDR and SFDVKD. Trimming shortened V by 1 base and J by 6 bases, and 5 bases separated the two germline ends. The CDR3 loop spans 13 amino acids. The CDR3 loop is CATSDFGSGELFF. The CDR3 DNA reads TGTGCCACCAGTGATTTTGGCTCCGGGGAGCTGTTTTTT.

In its sample, this clonotype was seen once. V is TRBV11-2 and J is TRBJ1-1; 10 bases match TRBD1. CDR1 is SGHAT and CDR2 is FQNNGV in the germline V gene. V gave up 2 bases and J gave up 4 bases; unmatched junction bases: 10. CDR3 length: 17 amino acids. Written as DNA, the CDR3 is TGTGCCAGCAGCTTAAATCAGACAGGGGGCATGGGCACTGAAGCTTTCTTT. Amino acids: CASSLNQTGGMGTEAFF.

This clonotype has just a few counts. The V gene is TRBV19, the J gene TRBJ2-1, with 12 bases lining up with TRBD2. Germline loops: CDR1 LNHDA, CDR2 SQIVND (reference sequence). This CDR3 has 14 residues. The V segment lost 10 bases and the J segment 9 bases; nucleotides outside the gene matches: 10. The CDR3 spells CANSGTSGFLEQFF. In nucleotides, the CDR3 is TGTGCCAATAGCGGGACTAGCGGGTTTCTTGAGCAGTTCTTC.

This clonotype was seen at least ten times. V is TRBV4-3 and J is TRBJ2-7; 14 bases align to TRBD2. The CDR3 contains 20 residues. The V and J ends lost 2 bases and 3 bases, in that order; junction bases with no gene match: 15. The germline V gene has CDR1 LGHNA and CDR2 YSLEER. For the CDR3, the DNA is TGCGCCAGCAGCCAAAGGTTTCCGGGACTAGCGGGAGTACTTAACTACGAGCAGTACTTC. It encodes CASSQRFPGLAGVLNYEQYF.

This clonotype was counted many times. The chain joins TRBV4-3 to TRBJ1-6; D perhaps matches TRBD1 (5 bases). Trimming cost V 4 bases and J 8 bases, with 15 bases left between them. Germline lookup yields CDR1 LGHNA and CDR2 YSLEER. CDR3 length: 15 residues. For the CDR3, the DNA is TGCGCCAGCAGCCTTTCTTTGGGGGAATATTCACCCCTCCACTTT. This sequence encodes CASSLSLGEYSPLHF.

Comment on this clonotype: This could be a read error, since a much larger clone is one nucleotide away. The chain joins TRBV2 to TRBJ1-1; D might be TRBD1 (5 bases). This CDR3 has 15 residues. Germline V gene lookup returns CDR1 SNHLY and CDR2 FYNNEI. The CDR3 DNA reads TGTGCCAGCAGTGTTGCAGGAGGGGTAGCGACTGAAGCTCTCTTT. It is translated as CASSVAGGVATEALF.

CDR3 protein: CASSQLISGGTGGEQFF. The CDR3 region has the DNA TGTGCCAGCAGCCAACTCATTAGCGGGGGGACAGGGGGTGAGCAGTTCTTC. This chain links TRBV3-1 with TRBJ2-1; TRBD1 is a possible D gene (11 bases). Germline-derived CDR1 and CDR2 are LGHDT and YNNKEL (reference sequence). This CDR3 is 17 amino acids long. Between the trimmed V and J ends, which lost 2 bases and 9 bases, there was a span of 23 bases.

This clonotype has just a few counts. The rearrangement uses TRBV12-3 or TRBV12-4 and TRBJ1-5; 7 nucleotides line up with TRBD1. This CDR3 region has 15 residues. The V gene end was trimmed by 0 bases and the J gene end by 8 bases; junction bases not matched to a gene: 7. In DNA, the CDR3 is TGTGCCAGCAGTTTAGCGCGGGGAGGGGGCGAGCCCCAGCATTTT. Its protein is CASSLARGGGEPQHF.

This clonotype was picked up many times. This sequence joins TRBV13 and TRBJ1-2; the D gene is possibly TRBD1 (5 bases). Trimming removed 9 bases at V and 3 bases at J, with 20 bases between. CDR3 length: 15 residues. Germline CDR1 and CDR2: PRHDT and FYEKMQ (reference sequence). For the CDR3, the DNA is TGTGCCAGTTGCGAGGGGACGAACACTTACTATGGCTACACCTTC. This translates into CASCEGTNTYYGYTF.

This clonotype has just a few counts. Possible read error: a much larger clone is one base away. The chain recombines TRBV7-9 with TRBJ2-2; D ambiguous. CDR1 and CDR2 from the germline V gene are SEHNR and FQNEAQ (reference sequence). The CDR3 runs to 12 residues. The CDR3 region has the DNA TGTGCCGGCAGCTTATTCCCCGGGGAGCTGTTTTTT. Its protein is CAGSLFPGELFF.

This clonotype was observed many times. The chain couples TRBV5-6 to TRBJ2-5; D may match TRBD1 or TRBD2 (5 bases each). The CDR3 contains 12 residues. With 4 bases removed from V and 13 bases from J, the gap between germline ends came to 17 bases. Looked up from germline, CDR1 is SGHDT and CDR2 is YYEEEE. The CDR3 loop is CASSAGTYEGYF. CDR3 DNA: TGTGCCAGCAGCGCCGGGACCTATGAGGGGTACTTC.

As regards this clonotype: One base away lies a much larger clone, so this may be a sequencing read error. The chain couples TRBV19 to TRBJ2-1, with D unclear. Looked up from germline, CDR1 is LNHDA and CDR2 is SQIVND (reference sequence). The CDR3 runs 16 residues. This CDR3 is CGSSIDRLPSYNEQFF. As DNA, the CDR3 is TGTGGCAGTAGTATAGATAGACTCCCCTCCTACAATGAGCAGTTCTTC.

The table lists this clonotype with many counts. The chain has TRBV28 and TRBJ2-6, with 7 nucleotides matching TRBD2. Germline V CDR1 and CDR2: MDHEN, SYDVKM. The trim removed 4 bases at V and 2 bases at J, leaving 11 bases unmatched. CDR3 length: 18 residues. CDR3 region: CASSSPSGLLPGANVLTF. The CDR3 bases are TGTGCCAGCAGTTCCCCTAGCGGTCTACTGCCTGGGGCCAACGTCCTGACTTTC.

This clonotype was seen many times. The gene calls are TRBV7-6 and TRBJ2-7, with a possible D match to TRBD2 (5 bases). The V end was cut by 1 base, the J end by 5 bases, with 9 bases between. CDR3 size: 13 residues. Germline V gene sequence: CDR1 SGHVS, CDR2 FNYEAQ. CDR3 in amino acids: CASSLEPGDEQYF. The DNA of the CDR3 is TGTGCCAGCAGCTTAGAACCCGGGGACGAGCAGTACTTC. The full variable domain, in which reference TRBV7-6 and TRBJ2-7 provide the parts outside the CDR3, is GAGVSQSPRYKVTKRGQDVALRCDPISGHVSLYWYRQALGQGPEFLTYFNYEAQQDKSGLPNDRFSAERPEGSISTLTIQRTEQRDSAMYRCASSLEPGDEQYFGPGTRLTVT.

Remarks on this clonotype: A single base separates this from a much larger clone, so it may be a read error. The chain joins TRBV7-2 to TRBJ2-3, with no clear D. V shed 3 bases and J shed 3 bases, with 16 bases lying between them. The CDR3 is 16 residues long. The V gene's germline CDR1 is SGHTA and CDR2 FQGNSA. The CDR3 DNA sequence: TGTGCCAGCAGCTTTTTAGAAGTTTTCGGGACAGATACGCAGTATTTT. It yields the protein CASSFLEVFGTDTQYF.

This clonotype was counted a few times. This sequence may be a read error, since a much larger clone differs from it by one base. The CDR3 sequence: CASSFEGEGPDTQYF. CDR3 nucleotide sequence: TGTGCCAGCAGTTTTGAGGGAGAGGGTCCAGATACGCAGTATTTT. The chain carries TRBV7-9 and TRBJ2-3, with a weak D call TRBD2 (5 bases). Germline V gene data show CDR1 as SEHNR and CDR2 as FQNEAQ (reference sequence). The length of the CDR3 is 15 residues. V dropped 6 bases and J dropped 4 bases, with 17 bases sitting between them.

For this clonotype: Possible read error: a much larger clone is one base away. The V gene is TRBV11-2, the J gene TRBJ2-5; maybe TRBD2 (7 bases). Germline values: CDR1 SGHAT, CDR2 FQNNGV. The CDR3 runs 15 residues. The CDR3 region has the DNA TGTGCCAGCAGCTTAGCGGGGGGCGAGGGGGAGACCCAGTGCTTC. Amino acid sequence: CASSLAGGEGETQCF.

This clonotype occurred many times. This chain links TRBV5-8 with TRBJ1-1; D is unclear. Germline CDR1 is SGHTS and CDR2 is YDEGEE. The V and J ends lost 0 bases and 3 bases respectively, with 15 bases between them. This CDR3 is built from 16 residues. The CDR3 region is CASSLAGGSGYTEAFF. The CDR3 DNA is TGTGCCAGCAGCTTGGCCGGTGGGTCGGGGTACACTGAAGCTTTCTTT.

A note on this clonotype: This may arise from a read error, as a much more abundant clone is one base away. The chain joins TRBV12-3 or TRBV12-4 to TRBJ1-4, with 7 positions matching TRBD1. This CDR3 is built from 15 residues. Losses at the gene ends were 4 bases for V and 8 bases for J; bases not matched to a gene: 10. CDR3 protein: CASSSDRDSLEKLFF. CDR3 nucleotide sequence: TGTGCCAGCAGTTCTGATCGGGACAGTCTGGAAAAACTGTTTTTT.

The rearrangement uses TRBV6-2 or TRBV6-3 and TRBJ2-1; D gene ambiguous. The V gene's germline CDR1 is MNHEY and CDR2 SVGEGT. Trimming removed 0 bases from V and 16 bases from J, with 13 bases in between. The CDR3 runs to 12 residues. In nucleotides, the CDR3 is TGTGCCAGCAGTTACTCGATATGGAACTGCTTCTTC. Its protein is CASSYSIWNCFF.

This chain joins TRBV12-3 or TRBV12-4 and TRBJ1-2; D is unclear. The CDR3 is 16 amino acids. V was pared by 4 bases and J by 8 bases, with 23 bases between. CDR3 sequence reads: CASSSAMAVADGGYTF. The DNA for the CDR3 is TGTGCCAGCAGTTCTGCCATGGCAGTTGCCGATGGGGGCTACACCTTC.

At least ten counts were recorded for this clonotype. The chain uses TRBV7-9 and TRBJ1-1; D call uncertain. The CDR3 extends over 14 amino acids. CDR1 is SEHNR and CDR2 is FQNEAQ in the germline V gene (reference sequence). The germline V and J ends were trimmed by 2 bases and 3 bases, with 10 bases remaining between them. Written as DNA, the CDR3 is TGTGCCAGCAGCTTAATCGGTGCGGACACTGAAGCTTTCTTT. Protein product: CASSLIGADTEAFF.